Sequencing of this TCR beta chain was carried out in a study of blood T cells in healthy people across ages. General observations from the study: Correlation between TCR beta diversity and naive T cell percentage was strong.

Combining a sample-barcoded 5' primer with a J-beta primer mix, a second PCR ran for about 6 to 11 cycles. Each cDNA molecule received a tag from a template-switch adaptor that had 12 random nucleotides. In TCRdb, the 5' RACE reads were re-called with MiXCR into one record per CDR3 protein. This sample carries more than 650,000 distinct CDR3 sequences, around 24% of them seen once, and the ten largest clones take 3%. This clonotype has more than one count but fewer than ten. Its antigen is unknown. Every participating donor contributed about 10 milliliters of peripheral blood through a draw. CDR1 is SGDLS, CDR2 YYNGEE, per germline. The CDR3 is made up of 15 amino acids. V was clipped by 0 bases and J by 3 bases, with 13 bases between them. The same data also contributed to another study, on T cells of mothers and their children. As that report states: Every mother produced more than 10 million TCR beta CDR3 reads, whereas every child provided around 3 million.

This receptor was obtained from a boy aged 5-17 years in good health. The specimen was blood. This chain uses TRBV9 with TRBJ2-7; no reliable D call. CDR3 in DNA: TGTGCCAGCAGCGTAGGGCCAGATTCCTACTACGAGCAGTACTTC. This sequence encodes CASSVGPDSYYEQYF.